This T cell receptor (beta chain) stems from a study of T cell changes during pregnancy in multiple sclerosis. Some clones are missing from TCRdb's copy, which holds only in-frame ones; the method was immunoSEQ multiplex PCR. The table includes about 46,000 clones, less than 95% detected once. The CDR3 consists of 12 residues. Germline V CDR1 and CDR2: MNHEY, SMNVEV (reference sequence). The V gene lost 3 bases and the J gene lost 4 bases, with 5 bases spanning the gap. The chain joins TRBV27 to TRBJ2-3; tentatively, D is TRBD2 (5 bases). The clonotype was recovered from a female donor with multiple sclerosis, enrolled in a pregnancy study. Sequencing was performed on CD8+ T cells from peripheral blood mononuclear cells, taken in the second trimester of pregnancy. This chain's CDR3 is CASSFGADTQYF. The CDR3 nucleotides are TGTGCCAGCAGTTTCGGGGCAGATACGCAGTATTTT.